This record looks at one T cell receptor beta chain sequence and its context. Its antigen remains unidentified. RNA extraction was followed by reverse transcription into cDNA, which acted as the sequencing template. The assay was immunoSEQ multiplex PCR, and TCRdb's table has in-frame clones only and misses some. The sample lists approximately 150,000 clones, about 51% seen once, with 0.95% to 1% in the top ten. Alopecia areata patients provided lesional scalp punch biopsies and peripheral blood, both collected for the study. The data were obtained in a study of CD8+ T cells in alopecia areata. Overall study results and limits: An increase in clonality over normal scalp was evident in lesional scalp, especially alopecia totalis/universalis.

The sample here was CD4+ T cells sorted from blood, taken at week 0. The source of this sequence is a human donor with alopecia areata.

In DNA, the CDR3 is TGTGCCAGCAGTGAGTCCGGAGGAAGGTACAATGAGCAGTTCTTC. The encoded protein is CASSESGGRYNEQFF. The V and J genes are TRBV2 and TRBJ2-1, with D possibly being TRBD2 (5 bases). Per the germline V gene, CDR1 is SNHLY and CDR2 is FYNNEI. The germline V and J ends were trimmed by 3 bases and 4 bases, with 13 bases remaining between them. The CDR3 runs 15 residues. The whole variable domain, filled in from reference TRBV2 and TRBJ2-1, reads EPEVTQTPSHQVTQMGQEVILRCVPISNHLYFYWYRQILGQKVEFLVSFYNNEISEKSEIFDDQFSVERPDGSNFTLKIRSTKLEDSAMYFCASSESGGRYNEQFFGPGTRLTVL.